This T cell receptor beta chain was retrieved from a study of T cells in Graves' hyperthyroidism and ophthalmopathy. Regions amplified from RNA transcripts were the TCR beta CDR3 regions. Primed by the HTBI set, a first-round RT-PCR was run on the TCR CDR3. One entry per CDR3 protein results from TCRdb running MiXCR on the multiplex PCR reads. In the table there are about 200,000 distinct CDR3 sequences, about a sixth of which are singletons. The table lists this clonotype with many counts. V lost 3 bases and J 5 bases, leaving 14 bases between the germline ends. The germline gives CDR1 SNHLY, CDR2 FYNNEI. This CDR3 contains 15 residues. Graves' hyperthyroidism showing no ophthalmopathy progression within 18 months was considered stable. Isolation of PBMCs was performed on around 9.3 ml fresh peripheral blood.

Input material: blood. The clonotype originates from a woman aged 45-59 years with Graves' hyperthyroidism. The V and J genes are TRBV2 and TRBJ1-5; D not certain. For the CDR3, the DNA is TGTGCCAGCAGTGAGGCTCTCTTTAGTGATCAGCCCCAGCATTTT. It translates to CASSEALFSDQPQHF.